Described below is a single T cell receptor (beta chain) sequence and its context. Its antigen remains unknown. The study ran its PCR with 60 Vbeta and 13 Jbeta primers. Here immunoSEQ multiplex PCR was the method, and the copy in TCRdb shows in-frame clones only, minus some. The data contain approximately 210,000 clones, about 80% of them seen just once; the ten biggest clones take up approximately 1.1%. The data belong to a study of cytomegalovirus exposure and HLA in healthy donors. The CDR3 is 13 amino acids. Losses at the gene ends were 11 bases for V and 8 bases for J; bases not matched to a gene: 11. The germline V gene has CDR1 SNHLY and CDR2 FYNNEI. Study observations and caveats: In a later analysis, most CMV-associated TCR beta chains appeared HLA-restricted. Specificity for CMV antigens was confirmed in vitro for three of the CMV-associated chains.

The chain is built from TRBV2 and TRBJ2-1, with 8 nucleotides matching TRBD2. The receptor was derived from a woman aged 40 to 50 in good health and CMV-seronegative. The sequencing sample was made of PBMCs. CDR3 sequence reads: CAGSPGLGDEQFF. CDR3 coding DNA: TGTGCCGGATCTCCGGGACTAGGGGATGAGCAGTTCTTC. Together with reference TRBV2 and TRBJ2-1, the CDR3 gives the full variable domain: EPEVTQTPSHQVTQMGQEVILRCVPISNHLYFYWYRQILGQKVEFLVSFYNNEISEKSEIFDDQFSVERPDGSNFTLKIRSTKLEDSAMYFCAGSPGLGDEQFFGPGTRLTVL.